These 17 T cell receptor beta chains originate from one sample sequenced in a study of control samples from healthy donors and cancer patients (TCRdb year 2020). The library was prepared using the immunoSEQ multiplex PCR assay. Not all clones reach the TCRdb copy of this immuneACCESS table, which keeps in-frame sequences only. Checked studies attribute under half of the gap to unresolved V genes and leave the rest unexplained. The sample profile shows about 44,000 clones; more than 70% of them were found once. The ten biggest clones cover roughly 10% of the sample. Sequenced input: PBMCs. Receptors originate from a woman aged 55 to 70 with lung cancer.

The chain uses TRBV4-3 and TRBJ2-7; maybe TRBD1 (6 bases). Per the germline V gene, CDR1 is LGHNA and CDR2 is YSLEER. This CDR3 has 16 residues. V gave up 0 bases and J gave up 2 bases, with 14 bases separating them. CDR3 protein: CASSQDDGGSPYEQYF. The CDR3 DNA is TGCGCCAGCAGCCAAGATGATGGGGGCTCCCCCTACGAGCAGTACTTC.

The J gene is TRBJ2-1, the V gene TRBV5-1; TRBD2 is a possible D gene (6 bases). V was cut by 0 bases and J by 0 bases, with 10 bases left in between. The CDR3 has 16 amino acids. Germline CDR1 is SGHRS and CDR2 is YFSETQ. The CDR3, as DNA: TGCGCCAGCAGCTTGGATGGGAGGCACTCCTACAATGAGCAGTTCTTC. It specifies CASSLDGRHSYNEQFF.

J is TRBJ1-3 and V is TRBV13, with D unresolved. Germline V gene lookup returns CDR1 PRHDT and CDR2 FYEKMQ (reference sequence). The CDR3 is 16 amino acids. Trimming stripped 1 base from V and 6 bases from J, with 16 bases between. CDR3 bases: TGTGCCAGCAGCTTAGAGGCCCCTGTGACTGCAAACACCATATATTTT. Protein product: CASSLEAPVTANTIYF.

The V and J genes are TRBV7-7 and TRBJ2-7; D gene ambiguous. Germline CDR1 and CDR2: SSHAT and FNYEAQ (reference sequence). The germline V and J ends were trimmed by 0 bases and 6 bases, with 9 bases remaining between them. The CDR3 runs to 13 residues. Here the CDR3 reads CASSLASDGEQYF. The CDR3 DNA reads as TGTGCCAGCAGCTTAGCGTCTGACGGCGAGCAGTACTTC.

This chain uses TRBV5-5 with TRBJ2-3; either TRBD1 or TRBD2 may fit D (6 bases each). Trimming removed 5 bases at V and 6 bases at J, with 13 bases between. CDR3 length: 13 amino acids. Per germline, CDR1 SGHKS and CDR2 YYEKEE (reference sequence). CDR3 sequence: CASRATGGDTQYF. CDR3 DNA: TGTGCCAGCAGAGCGACAGGAGGGGATACGCAGTATTTT.

The chain carries TRBV19 and TRBJ1-2; 8 bases align to TRBD1. Germline V gives CDR1 LNHDA, CDR2 SQIVND (reference sequence). V gave up 5 bases and J gave up 6 bases; unmatched junction bases: 11. The CDR3 has 15 amino acids. CDR3 nucleotides: TGTGCCAGTAGTTTGGACTCAGGGGGCACGGATGGCTACACCTTC. It is translated as CASSLDSGGTDGYTF.

The chain links TRBV7-3 to TRBJ2-1; 8 nucleotides align to TRBD2. The CDR3 has 14 residues. Per the germline V gene, CDR1 is SGHTA and CDR2 is FQGTGA. Trimming took 3 bases from V and 9 from J; bases not matched to a gene: 7. CDR3: CASSFGTRRSEQFF. The DNA of the CDR3 is TGTGCCAGCAGCTTTGGGACTAGGAGGTCTGAGCAGTTCTTC.

The gene calls are TRBV2 and TRBJ1-6; D call uncertain. V lost 2 bases and J lost 1, with 3 bases in between. This CDR3 comprises 14 residues. Germline CDR1 SNHLY, CDR2 FYNNEI. The CDR3 sequence: CASSELSYNSPLHF. For the CDR3, the DNA is TGTGCCAGCAGTGAACTGTCCTATAATTCACCCCTCCACTTT.

The chain combines TRBV5-5 with TRBJ1-5; D ambiguous. From germline, CDR1 is SGHKS and CDR2 YYEKEE (reference sequence). The CDR3 is 15 amino acids. Trimming left V 0 bases short and J 4 bases short, with 11 bases between. The CDR3 here is CASSLGGSRNQPQHF. The CDR3 nucleotides are TGTGCCAGCAGCTTGGGCGGATCCAGGAATCAGCCCCAGCATTTT.

This clone appeared a single time. The genes are TRBV19 and TRBJ1-4; 8 bases align to TRBD1. After removal of 1 base from V and 0 bases from J, the junction contained 10 bases not matched to a gene. The CDR3 totals 19 residues. Germline loops: CDR1 LNHDA, CDR2 SQIVND (reference sequence). The CDR3 nucleotides read TGTGCCAGTAGTATAGTCGGGACAGGATCTTTCGCAACTAATGAAAAACTGTTTTTT. It codes for CASSIVGTGSFATNEKLFF.

This sequence joins TRBV5-6 and TRBJ1-2, with D possibly matching TRBD1 (6 bases). CDR1 is SGHDT and CDR2 is YYEEEE in the germline V gene. The CDR3 has 13 residues. The germline V and J ends were trimmed by 5 bases and 5 bases, with 13 bases remaining between them. The CDR3 sequence: CASSSRTAYGYTF. The CDR3 nucleotides read TGTGCCAGCAGTTCCCGGACAGCGTATGGCTACACCTTC.

The rearrangement joins TRBV19 to TRBJ2-7; tentative D call: TRBD2 (5 bases). Germline V gene sequence: CDR1 LNHDA, CDR2 SQIVND (reference sequence). The length of the CDR3 is 12 residues. Trimming removed 5 bases from V and 5 bases from J, with 10 bases in between. The CDR3 region is CASSPRENEQYF. DNA of the CDR3: TGTGCCAGTAGTCCGAGGGAGAACGAGCAGTACTTC.

V usage is TRBV2 and J usage is TRBJ1-5, with 7 bases fitting TRBD1. V dropped 6 bases and J dropped 6; count of bases not matched to a gene: 11. CDR3 length equals 15 residues. Looked up from germline, CDR1 is SNHLY and CDR2 is FYNNEI. CDR3 amino acids: CASRRRVGGGQPQHF. The CDR3 DNA reads TGTGCCAGCAGAAGAAGGGTAGGGGGCGGTCAGCCCCAGCATTTT. Full variable domain (remainder filled in from reference TRBV2 and TRBJ1-5): EPEVTQTPSHQVTQMGQEVILRCVPISNHLYFYWYRQILGQKVEFLVSFYNNEISEKSEIFDDQFSVERPDGSNFTLKIRSTKLEDSAMYFCASRRRVGGGQPQHFGDGTRLSIL.

The chain combines TRBV20-1 with TRBJ2-5; a weak D match, TRBD2 (6 bases). Germline assignment: CDR1 DFQATT and CDR2 SNEGSKA (reference sequence). Deletions cut 3 bases from V and 4 bases from J, with 21 bases between. The CDR3 extends over 16 amino acids. The chain's CDR3 is CSASASGTRAGETQYF. Here the CDR3 DNA reads TGCAGTGCTAGTGCCTCCGGGACCCGAGCGGGAGAGACCCAGTACTTC.

The chain combines TRBV28 with TRBJ2-5; tentatively, D is TRBD2 (6 bases). Germline CDR1 and CDR2: MDHEN and SYDVKM. This CDR3 region has 14 residues. The V end was cut by 4 bases, the J end by 5 bases, with 14 bases between. The CDR3 nucleotides are TGTGCCAGCAGTTCCCCCGGGGGTAGCGAGACCCAGTACTTC. Amino acid sequence: CASSSPGGSETQYF.

The CDR3 DNA follows: TGTGCCAGCAGCCTCAACAGGGGTACTGAAGCTTTCTTT. Translation gives CASSLNRGTEAFF. The rearrangement links TRBV6-4 to TRBJ1-1; 7 bases are shared with TRBD1. CDR1 is MRHNA and CDR2 is SNTAGT in the germline V gene. The CDR3 extends over 13 amino acids. V lost 6 bases to trimming and J lost 5 bases; unmatched junction nucleotides: 6.

The V gene is TRBV19, the J gene TRBJ2-1; 12 bases map to TRBD2. The germline V gene has CDR1 LNHDA and CDR2 SQIVND (reference sequence). The CDR3 loop spans 15 amino acids. V trimming: 3 bases; J trimming: 8 bases; junction bases outside the gene matches: 5. The CDR3: CASSMGLAGGYEQFF. CDR3 coding DNA: TGTGCCAGTAGTATGGGGCTAGCGGGAGGGTATGAGCAGTTCTTC.